This T cell receptor (beta chain) comes out of a study of T cells in Graves' hyperthyroidism and ophthalmopathy. This clonotype was observed a handful of times. The CDR3 length is 13 residues. V lost 5 bases and J lost 5, with 11 bases in between. Germline V lookup: CDR1 SGHRS, CDR2 YFSETQ. RNA transcripts served as the template for amplifying TCR beta CDR3 regions. The HTBI set primed first-round TCR CDR3 RT-PCR. TCRdb independently ran MiXCR on the multiplex PCR reads; one entry per CDR3 protein. The table lists around 690,000 distinct CDR3 sequences, 17% of them singletons, with 15% to 18% in the top ten.

This TCR derives from a man between 45 and 60 years old with Graves' hyperthyroidism. The chain couples TRBV5-1 to TRBJ2-4; D call uncertain. The sequenced material came from blood. CDR3 coding DNA: TGCGCCAGCAGTCAAGGCACGGAAAACATTCAGTACTTC. Translation gives CASSQGTENIQYF.